This T cell receptor beta chain was recovered during a study of T-cell memory formation after mild COVID-19. Trimming cost V 5 bases and J 3 bases; bases outside gene matches: 3. This CDR3 has 13 residues. CDR1 and CDR2 from the germline V gene are SGHVS and FNYEAQ. TCRdb re-called the 5' RACE reads with MiXCR, one entry per CDR3 protein. Seen here are some 150,000 distinct CDR3 sequences, roughly 19% observed once, and the top ten hold 2% to 2.5%. This chain links TRBV7-6 with TRBJ2-7; the match to TRBD2 covers 8 bases. The sequenced sample was PBMCs or a T cell subset sorted from them (not recorded which). This TCR came from an adult woman who had mild COVID-19 (a few samples of this study predate the infection). Cell type and time point are not known. The CDR3 coding sequence is TGTGCCAGCAGCCCGGGGGGGGACTACGAGCAGTACTTC. Amino acid sequence: CASSPGGDYEQYF.